A selection of T cell receptor beta chains follows, all from one sample in a study of blood T cell repertoires in COVID-19. Clones were sequenced by immunoSEQ multiplex PCR, and TCRdb holds only the in-frame ones, with some missing. Of under 70,000 clones in the sample, roughly 70% were seen once. Sequences were obtained from peripheral blood. The receptor set was obtained from a woman in her seventies with acute or convalescent COVID-19. Both conserved end residues are part of each CDR3. A D gene is named only where the DNA matches it firmly. Size tells how often a clone was seen (once, few, many) or the class of an expanded clone, and some rows leave it out.

TRBJ1-2	.	TRBD1	TRBV5-6	CASSLGDRNYGYTF
TRBJ1-4	.	TRBD1	TRBV11-2	CASSLGGTGGEKLFF
TRBJ2-3	.	TRBD2	TRBV5-6	CASSLAGLASTDTQYF
TRBJ1-3	.	.	TRBV5-1	CASSWTPSSGNTIYF
TRBJ2-1	.	TRBD2	TRBV5-4	CASSLVPGGYNEQFF
TRBJ1-4	.	.	TRBV9	CASSDRQVEKLFF
TRBJ2-7	.	.	TRBV29-1	CSVEPTGTYEQYF
TRBJ1-1	.	TRBD1	TRBV7-3	CASSSTTGLTEAFF
TRBJ1-5	.	.	TRBV12-5	CASGLVIGGRGQPQHF
TRBJ2-1	.	.	TRBV9	CASSVPEANNEQFF
TRBJ1-3	few	.	TRBV7-8	CASSFTGYMGNTIYF
TRBJ1-1	.	TRBD1	TRBV9	CASSVTGVNTEAFF
TRBJ1-5	.	TRBD1	TRBV7-8	CASGRTGNQPQHF
TRBJ1-2	once	.	TRBV7-9	CASTLSLSGYTF
TRBJ2-7	.	.	TRBV19	CASSRGGGQISYEQYF
TRBJ1-1	once	TRBD1	TRBV5-4	CASSLRTGAMWTEAFF
TRBJ2-5	.	TRBD1	TRBV5-1	CASSPRQGTARETQYF
TRBJ2-3	.	.	TRBV6-6	CASISRGGATDTQYF
TRBJ1-1	.	.	TRBV18	CASSHRREGTEAFF
TRBJ2-2	.	TRBD1	TRBV7-2	CASSERTGGRTGELFF
TRBJ1-1	.	.	TRBV10-1	CASSEGMRGQPNTEAFF
TRBJ2-2	few	.	TRBV6-6	CASTYRDFRVSGELFF
TRBJ1-5	.	.	TRBV11-1	CASSTGQEQPQHF
TRBJ2-3	once	.	TRBV7-9	CASIHARRTDTQYF
TRBJ2-3	.	TRBD2	TRBV3-1/TRBV3-2	CASSYTGGPTDTQYF
TRBJ2-2	.	TRBD2	TRBV7-3	CASSPTGRANGELFF
TRBJ1-1	.	TRBD1	TRBV18	CASSPRPRDRGPATEAFF
TRBJ1-1	.	.	TRBV19	CASSIGPGLREDEAFF
TRBJ1-2	.	TRBD1	TRBV6-6	CASSYTQGAFGYTF
TRBJ1-2	few	.	TRBV19	CASLNTGFYGYTF
TRBJ2-2	once	.	TRBV3-1/TRBV3-2	CASSSSAAGELFF
TRBJ1-5	once	TRBD1	TRBV6-2/TRBV6-3	CASSPPRTGGGNQPQHF
TRBJ1-1	.	.	TRBV19	CASGLAGGTEAFF
TRBJ2-7	.	TRBD1	TRBV20-1	CSARSTGQGYF
TRBJ1-5	.	.	TRBV2	CASLANSNQPQHF
TRBJ2-2	.	TRBD1	TRBV10-1	CASSESRRTGVFPGELFF
TRBJ1-1	.	.	TRBV5-1	CASSPGRAGTEAFF
TRBJ2-7	few	.	TRBV3-1/TRBV3-2	CASSQSRSSYEQYF
TRBJ2-3	.	TRBD1	TRBV5-1	CASSPRTGVGTDTQYF
TRBJ2-1	.	TRBD2	TRBV13	CASSSSTGTSGGFTYNEQFF
TRBJ2-5	.	TRBD2	TRBV6-5	CASSYLAGGGETQYF
TRBJ2-2	.	.	TRBV7-2	CASSSGLGRTGELFF
TRBJ2-1	few	.	TRBV18	CASSRDIDEQFF
TRBJ1-3	.	.	TRBV9	CASSPAGARGNTIYF
TRBJ1-1	.	TRBD1	TRBV19	CASKDRGPTEAFF
TRBJ1-5	.	.	TRBV19	CASRGTSQPQHF
TRBJ2-3	.	TRBD2	TRBV19	CASSMASGGTDTQYF